This T cell receptor beta chain comes out of a study of human T cells and chemical hapten exposure. Study conclusions and caveats: Alopecia affected the donors, so their immune response may differ from healthy people's.

Time point denoted: patch test 1, 2 weeks after DPC sensitization. Treatment given: therapeutic diphenylcyclopropenone sensitization with weekly scalp DPC. Germline CDR1 SGHNT, CDR2 YYREEE (reference sequence). This CDR3 has 17 residues. V was pared by 9 bases and J by 0 bases, with 22 bases between. As regards this clonotype: Its matching antigen is unknown.

MiXCR was run by TCRdb on the RACE reads, yielding one entry per CDR3 protein. The data contain approximately 80,000 distinct CDR3 sequences, roughly 7.1% of them singletons. This chain links TRBV5-4 with TRBJ2-1, with D perhaps matching TRBD1 (6 bases). Source: whole blood, taken in connection with sensitization to the hapten diphenylcyclopropenone (DPC). This sequence originates from a woman in her 30s with alopecia areata. Some clones in this sample may be carry-over from other donors' samples. The DNA of the CDR3 is TGTGCCACAACTCCGGGACACGCGGCTCTCTCCTACAATGAGCAGTTCTTC. This gives the protein CATTPGHAALSYNEQFF.